One sample yielded the 6 T cell receptor beta chains listed below, sequenced in a study of blood T cell repertoires in COVID-19. Using immunoSEQ multiplex PCR, the repertoire was profiled, and TCRdb retains in-frame clones only, with some absent. The table lists 130,000 or so clones, roughly 86% of them singletons. The specimen sequenced was peripheral blood. These receptors were collected from a woman between 70 and 85 years old with COVID-19, enrolled during active disease.

This clone was found once. Here the CDR3 DNA reads TGTGCCAGCAGCCAAGAGTCTTTGGGGCTTTACGAGCAGTACTTC. It encodes CASSQESLGLYEQYF. The rearrangement joins TRBV3-1 (or the pseudogene TRBV3-2) to TRBJ2-7, with D maybe TRBD1 (5 bases). The germline V gene encodes CDR1 LGHDT and CDR2 YNNKEL (reference sequence). This CDR3 spans 15 amino acids. The ends were cut back, 0 bases at V and 4 bases at J, with 13 bases in the middle.

The V gene is TRBV19, the J gene TRBJ1-2, with D possibly matching TRBD1 (5 bases). CDR3 length equals 13 residues. The germline gives CDR1 LNHDA, CDR2 SQIVND (reference sequence). V was clipped by 7 bases and J by 2 bases, with 11 bases between them. The CDR3 DNA reads TGTGCCAGTAAGGTGGGGCGGAACTATGGCTACACCTTC. Amino acids: CASKVGRNYGYTF.

J is TRBJ2-2 and V is TRBV27; the D gene is possibly TRBD1 (6 bases). V was clipped by 2 bases and J by 7 bases, with 11 bases between them. The CDR3 has 14 amino acids. The V gene's germline CDR1 is MNHEY and CDR2 SMNVEV (reference sequence). DNA of the CDR3: TGTGCCAGCAGTTTACAGGGGCTCGTCGGGGAGCTGTTTTTT. Its protein is CASSLQGLVGELFF.

The V and J genes are TRBV3-1 (or the pseudogene TRBV3-2) and TRBJ2-5, with D possibly TRBD2 on 7 matching bases. V dropped 7 bases and J dropped 5 bases, with 14 bases sitting between them. The CDR3 runs 13 residues. Germline V gene data show CDR1 as LGHDT and CDR2 as YNNKEL (reference sequence). The chain's CDR3 is CASTGGAAETQYF. CDR3 DNA: TGTGCCAGCACTGGGGGGGCAGCGGAGACCCAGTACTTC.

The V and J genes are TRBV3-1 (or the pseudogene TRBV3-2) and TRBJ2-7, with D tentatively TRBD1 (7 bases). Germline CDR1 is LGHDT and CDR2 is YNNKEL (reference sequence). V lost 4 bases and J lost 3, with 19 bases in between. The length of the CDR3 is 16 residues. The CDR3 region has the DNA TGTGCCAGCAGCCCCTTTGAGGAGGGGGCCCTCTACGAGCAGTACTTC. Its translation: CASSPFEEGALYEQYF.

This sequence joins TRBV7-2 and TRBJ1-2; unclear D gene. The V and J ends lost 3 bases and 0 bases respectively, with 5 bases between them. The V gene's germline CDR1 is SGHTA and CDR2 FQGNSA. The CDR3 runs 13 residues. CDR3 protein: CASSFRANYGYTF. The DNA for the CDR3 is TGTGCCAGCAGCTTTCGGGCTAACTATGGCTACACCTTC.